This T cell receptor beta chain derives from a study of T cell responses to AZD1222 COVID-19 vaccine. Germline CDR1 is LNHDA and CDR2 is SQIVND (reference sequence). The V gene lost 6 bases and the J gene lost 2 bases, with 13 bases spanning the gap. This CDR3 is 14 amino acids long. Sequencing was performed with immunoSEQ multiplex PCR; in TCRdb, only in-frame clones are kept and a portion is missing. The sample holds about 70,000 clones, 70% to 90% seen once. The V and J genes are TRBV19 and TRBJ1-2; tentatively, D is TRBD1 (6 bases). Specimen: peripheral blood, collected 28 days after the second AZD1222 dose. This receptor was taken from an adult who received the AZD1222 COVID-19 vaccine. The chain's CDR3 is CASRAQGTNYGYTF. DNA of the CDR3: TGTGCCAGTAGGGCGCAGGGGACCAACTATGGCTACACCTTC.